Shown below are 16 T cell receptor beta chains from a single sample sequenced in a study of T cells expressing NK-cell markers. TCRdb reanalyzed the 5' RACE reads, giving one entry per CDR3 protein sequence and no DNA. This sample's table has 500,000 to 700,000 distinct CDR3 sequences. The sample consisted of blood T cells: a sorted CD56 or NKG2C T cell subset, CD4+ or CD8+ T cells, or bulk PBMC T cells (not recorded which). These receptors all stem from a man younger than 30 in good health.

The chain recombines TRBV5-1 with TRBJ2-1; absent DNA, TCRdb's TRBD2 call cannot be checked. The CDR3 loop spans 17 amino acids. The germline V gene has CDR1 SGHRS and CDR2 YFSETQ. The CDR3 spells CASSLEVGAGGRNEQFF.

The genes are TRBV6-5 and TRBJ1-5. This CDR3 spans 13 amino acids. Germline-derived CDR1 and CDR2 are MNHEY and SVGAGI. The CDR3 sequence: CASRIYNNQPQHF.

V gene TRBV27 combines with J gene TRBJ2-7; TCRdb's D gene call, TRBD1, goes unchecked for lack of DNA. The CDR3 sequence is 14 residues long. Germline V gene lookup returns CDR1 MNHEY and CDR2 SMNVEV (reference sequence). CDR3 in amino acids: CASKVRSGTYEQYF.

This chain connects TRBV4-2 to TRBJ2-5; TCRdb's D call, TRBD1, is unchecked because there is no DNA. Germline V gives CDR1 LGHNA, CDR2 YNFKEQ. CDR3 length: 16 amino acids. CDR3 residues: CASSQRTGPPQETQYF.

V and J are TRBV12-3 or TRBV12-4 and TRBJ2-5. This CDR3 region has 14 residues. This CDR3 reads CASSPTAIYETQYF.

The chain links TRBV24-1 to TRBJ2-3. Germline V lookup: CDR1 KGHDR, CDR2 SFDVKD. CDR3 length: 12 amino acids. CDR3 sequence: CATSDTRDTQYF.

The V and J genes are TRBV7-2 and TRBJ2-7. This CDR3 spans 14 amino acids. CDR1 is SGHTA and CDR2 is FQGNSA in the germline V gene. CDR3 sequence reads: CASNTRGGAYEQYF.

The chain is built from TRBV12-3 or TRBV12-4 and TRBJ1-5; checking the TCRdb D call of TRBD1 is not possible without DNA. The CDR3 sequence is 14 residues long. The CDR3 loop reads CASSLAGGVEPQHF.

The chain is built from TRBV6-5 and TRBJ1-3. The germline gives CDR1 MNHEY, CDR2 SVGAGI. The CDR3 is made up of 16 amino acids. CDR3: CASSYSNMGSGNTIYF.

The J gene is TRBJ2-5, the V gene TRBV25-1; TCRdb proposes TRBD1, but this gene call is untestable without DNA. This CDR3 comprises 13 residues. CDR1 and CDR2 (germline): MGHDK, SYGVNS. This chain's CDR3 is CASSPLSSETQYF.

The rearrangement uses TRBV6-2 or TRBV6-3 and TRBJ2-7; the TCRdb D gene call, TRBD1, has no DNA to confirm it. The CDR3 length is 13 residues. Germline V gene data show CDR1 as MNHEY and CDR2 as SVGEGT. CDR3 sequence reads: CASTPTGGVEQYF.

The rearrangement joins TRBV20-1 to TRBJ2-7; no DNA is available, so the TRBD2 call from TCRdb remains unchecked. The CDR3 has 14 residues. Germline V gene sequence: CDR1 DFQATT, CDR2 SNEGSKA (reference sequence). CDR3 sequence: CSASRGGSNDEQYF.

This chain connects TRBV12-3 or TRBV12-4 to TRBJ2-2; absent DNA, TCRdb's TRBD2 call cannot be checked. The CDR3 loop spans 16 amino acids. The CDR3 reads CASSPRVSGSPGELFF.

V usage is TRBV20-1 and J usage is TRBJ1-2; checking the TCRdb D call of TRBD1 is not possible without DNA. Germline loops: CDR1 DFQATT, CDR2 SNEGSKA (reference sequence). CDR3 length: 13 residues. CDR3 protein: CSARMGRSYGYTF.

The chain has TRBV30 and TRBJ1-5; the TRBD1 assignment by TCRdb is unverifiable without DNA. CDR1 GTSNPN and CDR2 SVGIG come from the germline V gene (reference sequence). The CDR3 totals 14 residues. The CDR3 sequence: CAWTGQGAGQPQHF.

The chain is built from TRBV14 and TRBJ2-1; as DNA is missing, the TRBD1 call by TCRdb cannot be tested. Germline-derived CDR1 and CDR2 are SGHDN and FVKESK. The length of the CDR3 is 16 residues. CDR3 residues: CASSQGGQGSWNEQFF.